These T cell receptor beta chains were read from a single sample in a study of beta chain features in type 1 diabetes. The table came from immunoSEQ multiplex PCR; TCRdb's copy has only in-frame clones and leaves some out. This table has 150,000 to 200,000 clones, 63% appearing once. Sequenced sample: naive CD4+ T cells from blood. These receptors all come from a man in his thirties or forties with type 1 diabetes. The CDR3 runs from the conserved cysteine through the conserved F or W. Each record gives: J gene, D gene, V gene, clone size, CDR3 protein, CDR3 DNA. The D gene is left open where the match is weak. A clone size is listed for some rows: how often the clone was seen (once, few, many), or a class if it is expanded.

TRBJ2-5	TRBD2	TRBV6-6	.	CASSYHLAGGETQYF	TGTGCCAGCAGTTACCATTTAGCGGGGGGGGAGACCCAGTACTTC
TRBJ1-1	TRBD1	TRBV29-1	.	CSVGQGVNTEAFF	TGCAGCGTCGGACAGGGTGTGAACACTGAAGCTTTCTTT
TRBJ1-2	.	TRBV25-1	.	CASSESRQRGYTF	TGTGCCAGCAGTGAATCACGACAGAGGGGCTACACCTTC
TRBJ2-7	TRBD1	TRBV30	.	CAWSSTGELNEQYF	TGTGCCTGGAGTTCAACAGGGGAACTCAACGAGCAGTACTTC
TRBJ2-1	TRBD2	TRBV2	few	CASTDGLAGAIEQFF	TGTGCCAGCACCGACGGGCTAGCGGGGGCCATCGAGCAGTTCTTC
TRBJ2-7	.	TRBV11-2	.	CASSGTSSSYEQYF	TGTGCCAGCAGCGGAACTAGCAGCTCCTACGAGCAGTACTTC
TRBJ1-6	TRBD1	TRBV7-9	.	CASSSGQGTNSPLHF	TGTGCCAGCAGCTCGGGACAGGGGACTAATTCACCCCTCCACTTT
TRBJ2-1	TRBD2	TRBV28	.	CASSTPSGGATDEQFF	TGTGCCAGCAGTACGCCTAGCGGGGGGGCGACTGATGAGCAGTTCTTC
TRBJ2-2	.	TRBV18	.	CASSAGTGNTGELFF	TGTGCCAGCTCAGCCGGGACGGGGAACACCGGGGAGCTGTTTTTT
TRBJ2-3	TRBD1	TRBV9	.	CASSVVTGGTDTQYF	TGTGCCAGCAGCGTCGTGACAGGGGGTACAGATACGCAGTATTTT
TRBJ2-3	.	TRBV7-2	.	CASSLGVLGTDTQYF	TGTGCCAGCAGCTTAGGCGTGTTAGGCACAGATACGCAGTATTTT
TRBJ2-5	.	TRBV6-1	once	CASSEGAGAPQETQYF	TGTGCCAGCAGTGAGGGTGCGGGGGCGCCCCAAGAGACCCAGTACTTC
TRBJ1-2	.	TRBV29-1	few	CSVVQANYGYTF	TGCAGCGTCGTACAAGCTAACTATGGCTACACCTTC
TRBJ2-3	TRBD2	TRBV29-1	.	CSVKTSGAGTDTQYF	TGCAGCGTCAAGACTAGCGGGGCCGGCACAGATACGCAGTATTTT
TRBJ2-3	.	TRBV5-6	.	CASSPLDREADTQYF	TGTGCCAGCAGCCCCCTAGACAGGGAGGCAGATACGCAGTATTTT
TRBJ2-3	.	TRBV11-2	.	CASSPGGDTQYF	TGTGCCAGCAGCCCCGGGGGAGATACGCAGTATTTT
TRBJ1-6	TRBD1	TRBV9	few	CASTEGTGESPLHF	TGTGCCAGCACAGAAGGGACAGGGGAGTCACCCCTCCACTTT
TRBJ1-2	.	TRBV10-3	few	CAISESSGAGGYTF	TGTGCCATCAGTGAGTCATCAGGGGCAGGAGGCTACACCTTC
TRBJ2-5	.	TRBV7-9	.	CASSEGVTGPETQYF	TGTGCCAGCAGCGAGGGGGTCACTGGGCCAGAGACCCAGTACTTC
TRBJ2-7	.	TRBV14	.	CASSQDPRGQMSEQYF	TGTGCCAGCAGCCAAGATCCGAGGGGCCAAATGAGCGAGCAGTACTTC
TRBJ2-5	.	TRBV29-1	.	CSVHSLEQETQYF	TGCAGCGTTCATTCTCTGGAGCAAGAGACCCAGTACTTC
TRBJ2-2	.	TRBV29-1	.	CSKAENTGELFF	TGCAGCAAGGCAGAGAACACCGGGGAGCTGTTTTTT
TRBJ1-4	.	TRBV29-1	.	CSVGRDRQTHEKLFF	TGCAGCGTTGGAAGAGATAGACAGACTCATGAAAAACTGTTTTTT
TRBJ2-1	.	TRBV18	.	CASSPLDEQFF	TGTGCCAGCTCACCGCTCGATGAGCAGTTCTTC
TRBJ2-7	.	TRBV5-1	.	CASSYGTQDYEQYF	TGCGCCAGCAGCTATGGGACCCAGGACTACGAGCAGTACTTC
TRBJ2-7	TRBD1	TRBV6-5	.	CASSYSSGTENYEQYF	TGTGCCAGCAGTTACTCATCCGGGACAGAAAACTACGAGCAGTACTTC
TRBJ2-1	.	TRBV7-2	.	CASSVDAYSYNEQFF	TGTGCCAGCAGCGTAGATGCGTACTCCTACAATGAGCAGTTCTTC
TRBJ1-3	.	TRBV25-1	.	CASTTHPGNTIYF	TGTGCCAGCACCACCCATCCTGGAAACACCATATATTTT
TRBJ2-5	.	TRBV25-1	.	CASSESAGSWAETQYF	TGTGCCAGCAGTGAGTCGGCCGGTTCGTGGGCAGAGACCCAGTACTTC
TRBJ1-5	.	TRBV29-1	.	CSVSRGYSNQPQHF	TGCAGCGTGTCGCGGGGATATAGCAATCAGCCCCAGCATTTT
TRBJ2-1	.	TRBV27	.	CASSPGTYYNEQFF	TGTGCCAGCAGTCCCGGGACCTACTACAATGAGCAGTTCTTC
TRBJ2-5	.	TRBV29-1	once	CSVELSDQETQYF	TGCAGCGTTGAGTTGTCAGACCAAGAGACCCAGTACTTC
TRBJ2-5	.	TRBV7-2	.	CASSLFGSQETQYF	TGTGCCAGCAGCTTATTCGGCAGCCAAGAGACCCAGTACTTC
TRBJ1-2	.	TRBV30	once	CAWSPTSTRGYTF	TGTGCCTGGAGTCCGACCTCTACCCGCGGCTACACCTTC
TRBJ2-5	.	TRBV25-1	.	CASGGRTETQYF	TGTGCCTCGGGGGGCAGGACAGAGACCCAGTACTTC
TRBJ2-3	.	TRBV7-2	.	CASSFQGGHTDTQYF	TGTGCCAGCAGCTTCCAGGGGGGACACACAGATACGCAGTATTTT
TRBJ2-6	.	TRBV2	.	CASGDIGFGANVLTF	TGTGCCAGCGGGGATATCGGGTTTGGGGCCAACGTCCTGACTTTC
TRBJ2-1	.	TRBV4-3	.	CASSYGGRGHTYNEQFF	TGCGCCAGCAGCTACGGAGGCCGGGGCCACACCTACAATGAGCAGTTCTTC
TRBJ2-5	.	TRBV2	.	CASSEFRPVQETQYF	TGTGCCAGCAGTGAATTTCGGCCGGTCCAAGAGACCCAGTACTTC
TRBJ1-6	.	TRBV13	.	CASSPPNSPLHF	TGTGCCAGCAGCCCCCCGAATTCACCCCTCCACTTT
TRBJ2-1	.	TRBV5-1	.	CASSAMTGQNEQFF	TGCGCCAGCAGCGCAATGACAGGCCAGAATGAGCAGTTCTTC
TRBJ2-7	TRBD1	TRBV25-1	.	CASSEGTGVYEQYF	TGTGCCAGCAGTGAAGGGACAGGGGTCTACGAGCAGTACTTC
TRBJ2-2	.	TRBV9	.	CASSVVGVAGELFF	TGTGCCAGCAGCGTAGTAGGGGTTGCCGGGGAGCTGTTTTTT
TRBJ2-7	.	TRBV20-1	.	CSAAGWYEQYF	TGCAGTGCTGCAGGGTGGTACGAGCAGTACTTC
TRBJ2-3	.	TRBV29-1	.	CSVDGDFTDTQYF	TGCAGCGTTGACGGGGACTTCACAGATACGCAGTATTTT
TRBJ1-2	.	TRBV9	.	CASSREEGSNYGYTF	TGTGCCAGCAGCAGAGAGGAGGGTTCGAACTATGGCTACACCTTC
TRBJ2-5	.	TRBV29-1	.	CSAGIETQYF	TGCAGCGCCGGGATAGAGACCCAGTACTTC